A selection of T cell receptor beta chains follows, all from one sample in a study of T cells in Graves' hyperthyroidism and ophthalmopathy. TCRdb reprocessed the multiplex PCR reads with MiXCR, giving one entry per CDR3 protein. The table has over 300,000 distinct CDR3 sequences, roughly 14% seen once. Source material: blood. Receptors were obtained from a woman aged 55-69 years with Graves' hyperthyroidism. The CDR3 runs from the conserved cysteine through the conserved F or W. D genes are given only for firm matches. A clone size is listed for some rows: how often the clone was seen (once, few, many), or a class if it is expanded.

J: TRBJ2-7; V: TRBV7-2; size: -; D: -; DNA: TGTGCCAGCTGCGAATTTTGCTACGAGCGGTACTTC; CDR3: CASCEFCYERYF
J: TRBJ2-7; V: TRBV6-2/TRBV6-3; size: -; D: TRBD2; DNA: TGTGCCAGCAGTTATTTGGTGGCGGTTGCCCTACTAGCGGGAGAGTCGGCCTACGAGCAGTACTTC; CDR3: CASSYLVAVALLAGESAYEQYF
J: TRBJ2-7; V: TRBV10-3; size: many; D: TRBD1; DNA: TGTGCCATCATGCCCGGGACAGGGAGTTCCTACGAGCAGTACTTC; CDR3: CAIMPGTGSSYEQYF
J: TRBJ1-1; V: TRBV6-1; size: -; D: TRBD1; DNA: TGTGCCAGCACGTCAGACAGGGGTGCAGCTTTCTTT; CDR3: CASTSDRGAAFF
J: TRBJ2-3; V: TRBV24-1; size: -; D: -; DNA: TGTGCCACCAGTGACCCGGGCGGGGCTAGCACAGATACGCAGTATTTT; CDR3: CATSDPGGASTDTQYF
J: TRBJ2-6; V: TRBV28; size: many; D: -; DNA: TGTGCCAGCAGGGTGTACTCTGGGGCCAACGTCCTGACTTTC; CDR3: CASRVYSGANVLTF
J: TRBJ2-7; V: TRBV19; size: -; D: -; DNA: TGTGCCAGTAGTCCCAGGGACTTCTCCTACGAGCAGTACTTC; CDR3: CASSPRDFSYEQYF
J: TRBJ2-5; V: TRBV10-3; size: few; D: TRBD2; DNA: TGTGCCATCACCTCTAGCGGAGGCCAAGAGACCCAGTACTTC; CDR3: CAITSSGGQETQYF
J: TRBJ1-1; V: TRBV5-1; size: -; D: -; DNA: TGCGCCAGCAGCCCCGACCTACAGGGTATAGCTTTCTTT; CDR3: CASSPDLQGIAFF
J: TRBJ1-5; V: TRBV19; size: -; D: -; DNA: TGTGCCAGTAGTATAGGCCGAATCAGCCCCACGCATTTT; CDR3: CASSIGRISPTHF
J: TRBJ2-1; V: TRBV2; size: -; D: TRBD1; DNA: TGTGCCACGTCTGGACAGGGAGGTTACAATGAGCAGTTCTTC; CDR3: CATSGQGGYNEQFF
J: TRBJ2-5; V: TRBV11-2; size: many; D: -; DNA: TGTGCCAGCAGCCGCGAGTGGTCGGGACGGGGAGAGACCCAGTACTTC; CDR3: CASSREWSGRGETQYF
J: TRBJ2-7; V: TRBV6-5; size: many; D: -; DNA: TGTGCCAGCAGTTACCTAATGGAGCAGTACTTC; CDR3: CASSYLMEQYF
J: TRBJ2-7; V: TRBV11-2; size: few; D: -; DNA: TGTGCCAGCAGCTTAGATAATACAGTCCCGAGCTACGAGCAGTACTTC; CDR3: CASSLDNTVPSYEQYF
J: TRBJ2-1; V: TRBV5-4; size: many; D: -; DNA: TGTGCCAGCAGCCCCGGGGCTAGTGTACTAGACAATGAGCAGTTCTTC; CDR3: CASSPGASVLDNEQFF
J: TRBJ1-1; V: TRBV5-5; size: many; D: -; DNA: TGTGCCAGCAGCTTGGACAGGGCTCCTTCCACTGAAGCTTTCTTT; CDR3: CASSLDRAPSTEAFF
J: TRBJ1-1; V: TRBV19; size: many; D: TRBD1; DNA: TGTGCCTCAAGGACAGGAGCTGAAGCTTTCTTT; CDR3: CASRTGAEAFF
J: TRBJ1-1; V: TRBV19; size: many; D: TRBD1; DNA: TGTGCCAGTAGTCGGACAGGGGGCCGCACTAACACTGAAGCTTTCTTT; CDR3: CASSRTGGRTNTEAFF
J: TRBJ2-1; V: TRBV27; size: -; D: TRBD2; DNA: TGTGCCAGCCCAGCCCCCCCCCCGGGACTAGCGATTCATGAGCAGTTCTTC; CDR3: CASPAPPPGLAIHEQFF
J: TRBJ2-1; V: TRBV27; size: few; D: -; DNA: TGTGCCAGCAGGGTGAGCTGGCCAGCCTACAATGAGCAGTTCTTC; CDR3: CASRVSWPAYNEQFF
J: TRBJ2-7; V: TRBV20-1; size: many; D: TRBD1; DNA: TGCAGTGCTAGAGATCTAGTGGGACAGGACTACGAGCAGTACTTC; CDR3: CSARDLVGQDYEQYF
J: TRBJ2-1; V: TRBV5-1; size: -; D: -; DNA: TGCGCCAGCAGCTTGGGACAGTCTACCTCCTACAATGAGCAGTTCTTC; CDR3: CASSLGQSTSYNEQFF
J: TRBJ1-6; V: TRBV6-1; size: -; D: -; DNA: TGTGCCAGCAGTGGCGCCTATTCACCCCTCCACTTT; CDR3: CASSGAYSPLHF
J: TRBJ2-4; V: TRBV7-9; size: many; D: -; DNA: TGTGCCAGCAGCTTAAGCAGGGAGGCCAAAAACATTCAGTACTTC; CDR3: CASSLSREAKNIQYF
J: TRBJ2-1; V: TRBV5-1; size: -; D: TRBD2; DNA: TGTGCCAGCAGCCCCCCCGGAGCGGGAGGGCGGGTTGGTCATGAGCAGTTCTTC; CDR3: CASSPPGAGGRVGHEQFF
J: TRBJ2-1; V: TRBV27; size: few; D: TRBD1; DNA: TGTGCCAGCGCCCCGCCGGGACAGAGCTACAATGAGCAGTTCTTC; CDR3: CASAPPGQSYNEQFF
J: TRBJ2-2; V: TRBV12-3/TRBV12-4; size: many; D: -; DNA: TGTGCCAGCAGTTTAAGGGGCAGGGGCACCGGGGAGCTGTTTTTT; CDR3: CASSLRGRGTGELFF
J: TRBJ2-1; V: TRBV6-2/TRBV6-3; size: few; D: -; DNA: TGTGCCAGCAGTTACCCCCAACATCGGGGCTCCTACAATGAGCAGTTCTTC; CDR3: CASSYPQHRGSYNEQFF
J: TRBJ2-7; V: TRBV6-1; size: -; D: TRBD2; DNA: TGTGCCAGCAGTGGCTCGGGACTAGCGGGCTACGAGCAGTACTTC; CDR3: CASSGSGLAGYEQYF
J: TRBJ2-7; V: TRBV6-1; size: many; D: -; DNA: TGTGCCAGCAGTGAGACGGGAAAACCCTACGAGCAGTACTTC; CDR3: CASSETGKPYEQYF
J: TRBJ1-6; V: TRBV13; size: few; D: -; DNA: TGTGCCAGCAGCGTCGGACGGCGGAGGAATTCACCCCTCCACTTT; CDR3: CASSVGRRRNSPLHF
J: TRBJ2-5; V: TRBV28; size: many; D: TRBD2; DNA: TGTGCCAGCAGTTCCTCTAGCGGAGGCGAGACCCAGTACTTC; CDR3: CASSSSSGGETQYF
J: TRBJ1-2; V: TRBV12-3/TRBV12-4; size: many; D: -; DNA: TGTGCCAGCAGTTTAGGGGAGAGGAGTGGGCAGGGCGGTGGCTACACCTTC; CDR3: CASSLGERSGQGGGYTF
J: TRBJ1-2; V: TRBV28; size: many; D: -; DNA: TGTGCCAGCAGTTTATGGGAGACAGTTCGAAGCTATGGCTACACCTTC; CDR3: CASSLWETVRSYGYTF
J: TRBJ1-2; V: TRBV4-2; size: -; D: TRBD1; DNA: TGTGCCAGCAGCCAAGCCGGACAGGGCCCCTACACCTTC; CDR3: CASSQAGQGPYTF
J: TRBJ2-2; V: TRBV30; size: -; D: -; DNA: TGTGCCTGGCCCGACCTCGCTGGAGGCGGGGAGCTGTTTTTT; CDR3: CAWPDLAGGGELFF